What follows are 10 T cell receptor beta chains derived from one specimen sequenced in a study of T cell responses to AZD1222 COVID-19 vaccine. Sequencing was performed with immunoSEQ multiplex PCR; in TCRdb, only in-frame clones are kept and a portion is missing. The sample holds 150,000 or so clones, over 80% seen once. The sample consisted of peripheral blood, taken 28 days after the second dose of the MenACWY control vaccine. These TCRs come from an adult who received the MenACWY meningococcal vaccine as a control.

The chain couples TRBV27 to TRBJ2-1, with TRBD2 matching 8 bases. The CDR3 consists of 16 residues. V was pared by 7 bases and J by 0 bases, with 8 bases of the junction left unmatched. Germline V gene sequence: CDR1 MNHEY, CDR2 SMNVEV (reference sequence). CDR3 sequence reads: CASTTASGSSYNEQFF. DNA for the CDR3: TGTGCCAGCACCACCGCGAGCGGGAGCTCCTACAATGAGCAGTTCTTC.

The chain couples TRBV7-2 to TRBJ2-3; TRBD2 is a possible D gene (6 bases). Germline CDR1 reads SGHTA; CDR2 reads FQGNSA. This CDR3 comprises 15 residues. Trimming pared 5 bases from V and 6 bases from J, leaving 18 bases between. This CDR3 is CASSPGTHLLDTQYF. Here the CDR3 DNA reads TGTGCCAGCAGCCCCGGGACTCACCTGCTGGATACGCAGTATTTT.

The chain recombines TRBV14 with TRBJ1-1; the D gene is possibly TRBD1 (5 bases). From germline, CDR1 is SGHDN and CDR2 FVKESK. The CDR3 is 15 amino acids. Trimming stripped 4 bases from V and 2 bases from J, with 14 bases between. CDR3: CASSPRGRPNTEAFF. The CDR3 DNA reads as TGTGCCAGCAGCCCCCGGGGACGGCCCAACACTGAAGCTTTCTTT.

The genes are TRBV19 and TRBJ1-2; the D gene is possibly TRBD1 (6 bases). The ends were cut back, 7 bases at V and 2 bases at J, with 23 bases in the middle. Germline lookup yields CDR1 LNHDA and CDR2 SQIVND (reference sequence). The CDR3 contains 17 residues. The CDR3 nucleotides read TGTGCCAGTACCCCTAAGGGGGAGGACGGCTACAACTATGGCTACACCTTC. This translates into CASTPKGEDGYNYGYTF.

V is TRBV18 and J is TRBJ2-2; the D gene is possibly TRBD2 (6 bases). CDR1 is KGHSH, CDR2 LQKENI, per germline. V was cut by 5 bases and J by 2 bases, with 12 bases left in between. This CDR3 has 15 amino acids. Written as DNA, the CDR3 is TGTGCCAGCTCATTCCGGGAGAGTAACACCGGGGAGCTGTTTTTT. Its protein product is CASSFRESNTGELFF.

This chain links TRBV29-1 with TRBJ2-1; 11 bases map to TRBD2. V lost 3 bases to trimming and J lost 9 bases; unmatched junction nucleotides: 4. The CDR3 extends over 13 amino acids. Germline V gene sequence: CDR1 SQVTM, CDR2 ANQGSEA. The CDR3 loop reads CSVDTSGSGEQFF. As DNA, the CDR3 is TGCAGCGTTGATACTAGCGGGAGTGGTGAGCAGTTCTTC.

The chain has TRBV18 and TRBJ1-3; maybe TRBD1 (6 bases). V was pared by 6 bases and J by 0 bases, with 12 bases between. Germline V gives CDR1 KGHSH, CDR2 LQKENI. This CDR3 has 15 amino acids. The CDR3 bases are TGTGCCAGCTCGTCCGGACAGAGCTCTGGAAACACCATATATTTT. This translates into CASSSGQSSGNTIYF.

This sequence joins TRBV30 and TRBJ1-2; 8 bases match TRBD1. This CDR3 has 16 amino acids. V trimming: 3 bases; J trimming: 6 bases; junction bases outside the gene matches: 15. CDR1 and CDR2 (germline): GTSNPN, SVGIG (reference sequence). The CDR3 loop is CAWSPSALTGVDGYTF. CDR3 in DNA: TGTGCCTGGAGCCCATCCGCTTTGACAGGGGTGGATGGCTACACCTTC.

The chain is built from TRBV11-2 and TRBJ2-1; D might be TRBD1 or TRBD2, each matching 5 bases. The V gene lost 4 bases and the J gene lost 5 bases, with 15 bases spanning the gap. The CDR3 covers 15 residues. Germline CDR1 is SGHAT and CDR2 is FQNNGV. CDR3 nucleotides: TGTGCCAGCAGCTCCCAGTGGGGGATCCACAATGAGCAGTTCTTC. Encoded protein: CASSSQWGIHNEQFF.

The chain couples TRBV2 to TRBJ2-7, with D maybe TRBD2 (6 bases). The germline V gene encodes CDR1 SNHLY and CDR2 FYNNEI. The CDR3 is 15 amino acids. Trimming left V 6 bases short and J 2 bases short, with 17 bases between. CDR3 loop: CASRAEGTVAYEQYF. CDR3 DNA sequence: TGTGCCAGCAGAGCGGAGGGGACGGTGGCCTACGAGCAGTACTTC.